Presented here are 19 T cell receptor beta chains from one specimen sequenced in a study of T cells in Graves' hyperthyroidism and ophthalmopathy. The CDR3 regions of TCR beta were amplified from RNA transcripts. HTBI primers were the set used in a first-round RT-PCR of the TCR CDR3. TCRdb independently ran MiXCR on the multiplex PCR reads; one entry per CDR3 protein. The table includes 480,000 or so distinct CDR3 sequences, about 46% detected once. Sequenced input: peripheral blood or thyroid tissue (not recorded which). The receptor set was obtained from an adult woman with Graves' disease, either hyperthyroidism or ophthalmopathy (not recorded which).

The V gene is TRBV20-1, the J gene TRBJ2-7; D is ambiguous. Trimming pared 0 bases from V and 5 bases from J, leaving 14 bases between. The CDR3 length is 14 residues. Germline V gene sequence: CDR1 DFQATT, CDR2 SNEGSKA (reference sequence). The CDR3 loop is CSARDYYGVHEQYF. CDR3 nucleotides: TGCAGTGCTAGAGATTATTATGGGGTCCACGAGCAGTACTTC.

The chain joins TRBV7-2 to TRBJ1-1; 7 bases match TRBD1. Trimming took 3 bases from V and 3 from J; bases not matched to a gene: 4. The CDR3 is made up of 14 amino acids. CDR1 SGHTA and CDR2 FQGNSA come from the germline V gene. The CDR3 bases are TGTGCCAGCAGCTTCGTCACAGGGGACACTGAAGCTTTCTTT. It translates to CASSFVTGDTEAFF.

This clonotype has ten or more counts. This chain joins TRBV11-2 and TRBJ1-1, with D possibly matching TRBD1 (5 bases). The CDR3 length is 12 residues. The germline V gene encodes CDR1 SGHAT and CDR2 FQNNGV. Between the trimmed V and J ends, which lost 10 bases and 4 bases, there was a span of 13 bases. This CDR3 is CATTRVGTEAFF. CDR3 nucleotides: TGTGCCACAACCAGGGTAGGCACTGAAGCTTTCTTT.

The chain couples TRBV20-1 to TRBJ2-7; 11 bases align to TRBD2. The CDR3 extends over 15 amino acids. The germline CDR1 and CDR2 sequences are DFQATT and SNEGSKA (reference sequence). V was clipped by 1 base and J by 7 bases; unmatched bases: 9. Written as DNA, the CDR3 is TGCAGTGCTAGAGGGGGGACTAGCGGTACAAGGGAGCAGTACTTC. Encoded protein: CSARGGTSGTREQYF.

CDR3 in DNA: TGTGCCACCAGCAGAGAGACAGGGTTCAACACCATATATTTT. Protein product: CATSRETGFNTIYF. This chain connects TRBV15 to TRBJ1-3, with TRBD1 matching over 7 bases. This CDR3 comprises 14 residues. Looked up from germline, CDR1 is LNHNV and CDR2 is YYDKDF (reference sequence). J was trimmed by 7 bases and V by 0 bases; bases with no gene match: 3. Full variable domain (remainder filled in from reference TRBV15 and TRBJ1-3): DAMVIQNPRYQVTQFGKPVTLSCSQTLNHNVMYWYQQKSSQAPKLLFHYYDKDFNNEADTPDNFQSRRPNTSFCFLDIRSPGLGDTAMYLCATSRETGFNTIYFGEGSWLTVV.

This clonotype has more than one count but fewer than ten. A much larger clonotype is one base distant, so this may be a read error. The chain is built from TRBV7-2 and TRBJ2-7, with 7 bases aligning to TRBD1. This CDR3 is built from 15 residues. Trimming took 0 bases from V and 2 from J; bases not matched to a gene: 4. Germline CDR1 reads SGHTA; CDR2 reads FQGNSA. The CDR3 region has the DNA TGTGCCAGCAGCTTAGCGAGACAGGGACCCTACGAGCAGTACTTC. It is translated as CASSLARQGPYEQYF.

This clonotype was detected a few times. The CDR3 DNA reads as TGCAGCGGTGGGGATAAGACCCAGTACTTC. Its translation is CSGGDKTQYF. The V and J genes are TRBV29-1 and TRBJ2-5; D is unclear. V lost 7 bases and J 6 bases, leaving 9 bases between the germline ends. The CDR3 has 10 amino acids. Germline V CDR1 and CDR2: SQVTM, ANQGSEA. Together with reference TRBV29-1 and TRBJ2-5, the CDR3 gives the full variable domain: SAVISQKPSRDICQRGTSLTIQCQVDSQVTMMFWYRQQPGQSLTLIATANQGSEATYESGFVIDKFPISRPNLTFSTLTVSNMSPEDSSIYLCSGGDKTQYFGPGTRLLVL.

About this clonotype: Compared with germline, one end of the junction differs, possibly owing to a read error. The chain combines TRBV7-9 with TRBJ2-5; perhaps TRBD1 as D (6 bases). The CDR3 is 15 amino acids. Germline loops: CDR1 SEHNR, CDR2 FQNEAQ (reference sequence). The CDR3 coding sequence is TGCGCCAGCAGCGACCCGGACAGAGTCCAAGAGACCCAGTACTTC. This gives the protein CASSDPDRVQETQYF.

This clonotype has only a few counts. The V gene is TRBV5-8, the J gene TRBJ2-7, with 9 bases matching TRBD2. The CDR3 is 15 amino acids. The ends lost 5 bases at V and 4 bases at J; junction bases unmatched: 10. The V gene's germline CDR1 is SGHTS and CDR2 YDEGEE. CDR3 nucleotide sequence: TGTGCCAGCAGTGGCCAGCGGGAGGCCCCTTACGAGCAGTACTTC. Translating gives CASSGQREAPYEQYF.

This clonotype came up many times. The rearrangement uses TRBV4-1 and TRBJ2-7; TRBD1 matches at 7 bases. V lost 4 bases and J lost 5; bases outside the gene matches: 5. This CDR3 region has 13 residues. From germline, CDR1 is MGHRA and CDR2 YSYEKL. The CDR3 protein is CASSPYRGNEQYF. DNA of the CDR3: TGCGCCAGCAGCCCTTACAGGGGAAACGAGCAGTACTTC.

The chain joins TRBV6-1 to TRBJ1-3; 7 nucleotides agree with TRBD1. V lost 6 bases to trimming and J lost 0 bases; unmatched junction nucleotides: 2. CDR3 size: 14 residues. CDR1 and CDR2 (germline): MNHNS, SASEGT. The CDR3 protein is CASRGTASGNTIYF. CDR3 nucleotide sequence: TGTGCCAGCAGAGGGACAGCCTCTGGAAACACCATATATTTT.

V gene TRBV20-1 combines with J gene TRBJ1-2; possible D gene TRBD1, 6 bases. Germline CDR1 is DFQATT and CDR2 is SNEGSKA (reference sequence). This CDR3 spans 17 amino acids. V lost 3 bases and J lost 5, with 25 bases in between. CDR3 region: CSASDRGLIPSTYGYTF. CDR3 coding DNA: TGCAGTGCTAGTGATCGGGGGCTGATCCCATCTACTTATGGCTACACCTTC.

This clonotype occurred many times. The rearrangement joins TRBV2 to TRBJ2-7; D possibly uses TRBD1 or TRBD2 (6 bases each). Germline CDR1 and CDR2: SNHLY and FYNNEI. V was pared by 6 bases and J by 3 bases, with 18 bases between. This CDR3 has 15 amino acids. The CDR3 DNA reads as TGTGCCAGCAGCGCCCGGGGGCAGGGGATCTACGAGCAGTACTTC. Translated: CASSARGQGIYEQYF.

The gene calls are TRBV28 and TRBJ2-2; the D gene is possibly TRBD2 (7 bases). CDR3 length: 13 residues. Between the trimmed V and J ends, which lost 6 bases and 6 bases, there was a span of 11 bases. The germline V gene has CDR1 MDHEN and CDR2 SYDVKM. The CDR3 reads CASRGAGAGELFF. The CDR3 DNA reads TGTGCCAGCAGGGGGGCGGGAGCCGGGGAGCTGTTTTTT. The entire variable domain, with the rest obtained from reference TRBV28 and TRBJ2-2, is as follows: DVKVTQSSRYLVKRTGEKVFLECVQDMDHENMFWYRQDPGLGLRLIYFSYDVKMKEKGDIPEGYSVSREKKERFSLILESASTNQTSMYLCASRGAGAGELFFGEGSRLTVL.

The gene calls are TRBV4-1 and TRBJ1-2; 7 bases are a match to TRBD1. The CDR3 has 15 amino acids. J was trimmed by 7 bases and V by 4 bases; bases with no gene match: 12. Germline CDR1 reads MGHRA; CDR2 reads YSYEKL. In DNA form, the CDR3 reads TGCGCCAGCAGCCGGCAGATCAGGGGGATGGGTGGCTACACCTTC. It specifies CASSRQIRGMGGYTF.

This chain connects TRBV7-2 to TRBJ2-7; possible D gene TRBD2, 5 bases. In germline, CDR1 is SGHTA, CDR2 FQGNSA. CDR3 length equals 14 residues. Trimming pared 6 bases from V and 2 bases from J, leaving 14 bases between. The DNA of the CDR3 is TGTGCCAGCAGTTACTCGGGGTCTACCTACGAGCAGTACTTC. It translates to CASSYSGSTYEQYF. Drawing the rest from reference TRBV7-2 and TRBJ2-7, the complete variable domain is GAGVSQSPSNKVTEKGKDVELRCDPISGHTALYWYRQSLGQGLEFLIYFQGNSAPDKSGLPSDRFSAERTGGSVSTLTIQRTQQEDSAVYLCASSYSGSTYEQYFGPGTRLTVT.

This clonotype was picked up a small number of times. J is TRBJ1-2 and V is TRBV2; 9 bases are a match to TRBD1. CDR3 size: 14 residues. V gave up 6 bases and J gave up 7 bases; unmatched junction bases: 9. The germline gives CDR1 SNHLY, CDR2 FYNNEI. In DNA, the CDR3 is TGTGCCAGCAGCTCCGGGACAGGGTACTTTGGCTACACCTTC. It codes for CASSSGTGYFGYTF.

The DNA of the CDR3 is TGTGCCATCAGCACGATATATGAGCAGTACTTC. Its protein product is CAISTIYEQYF. V usage is TRBV6-5 and J usage is TRBJ2-7; the D is unclear. V was trimmed by 10 bases and J by 7 bases, leaving 14 bases between them. The germline gives CDR1 MNHEY, CDR2 SVGAGI. This CDR3 has 11 residues.

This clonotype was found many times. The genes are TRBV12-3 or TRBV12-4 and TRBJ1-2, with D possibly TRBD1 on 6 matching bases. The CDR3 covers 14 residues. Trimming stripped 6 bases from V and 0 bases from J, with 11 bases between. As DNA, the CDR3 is TGTGCCAGCAGACTGACAGGACCTAACTATGGCTACACCTTC. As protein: CASRLTGPNYGYTF.